This TCR beta chain was identified during a study of T cell repertoires in cytomegalovirus infection. The CDR3 loop spans 14 amino acids. V trimming: 8 bases; J trimming: 0 bases; junction bases outside the gene matches: 3. CDR1 MNHNY and CDR2 SVGAGI come from the germline V gene (reference sequence). TCRdb independently ran MiXCR on the reads; one entry per CDR3 protein. The data hold approximately 500,000 distinct CDR3 sequences, with roughly 12% observed a single time. This clonotype was seen at least ten times. The V call is TRBV6-6, the J call TRBJ2-1, with 8 bases identical to TRBD1. Source material: PBMCs. This receptor was obtained from a human donor in good health (CMV status not recorded). Some clones in this sample may be carry-over from other donors' samples. As DNA, the CDR3 is TGTGCCAGCGTTACAGGGGGCTCCTACAATGAGCAGTTCTTC. It codes for CASVTGGSYNEQFF.